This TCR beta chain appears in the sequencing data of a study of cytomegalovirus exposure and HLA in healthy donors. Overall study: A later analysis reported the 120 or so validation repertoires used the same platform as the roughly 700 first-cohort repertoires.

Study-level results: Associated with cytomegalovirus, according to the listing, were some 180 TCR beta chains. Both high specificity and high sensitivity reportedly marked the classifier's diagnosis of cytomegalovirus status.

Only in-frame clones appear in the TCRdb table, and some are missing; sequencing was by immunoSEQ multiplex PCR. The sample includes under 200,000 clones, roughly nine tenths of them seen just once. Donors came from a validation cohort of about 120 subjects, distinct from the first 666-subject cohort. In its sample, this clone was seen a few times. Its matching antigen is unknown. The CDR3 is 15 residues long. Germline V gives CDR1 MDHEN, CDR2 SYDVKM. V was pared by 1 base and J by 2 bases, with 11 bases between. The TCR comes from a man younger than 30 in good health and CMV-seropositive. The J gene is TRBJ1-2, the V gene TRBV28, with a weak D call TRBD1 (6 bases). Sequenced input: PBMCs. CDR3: CASSLSRRGNYGYTF. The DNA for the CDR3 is TGTGCCAGCAGTTTATCCCGCAGGGGCAACTATGGCTACACCTTC.